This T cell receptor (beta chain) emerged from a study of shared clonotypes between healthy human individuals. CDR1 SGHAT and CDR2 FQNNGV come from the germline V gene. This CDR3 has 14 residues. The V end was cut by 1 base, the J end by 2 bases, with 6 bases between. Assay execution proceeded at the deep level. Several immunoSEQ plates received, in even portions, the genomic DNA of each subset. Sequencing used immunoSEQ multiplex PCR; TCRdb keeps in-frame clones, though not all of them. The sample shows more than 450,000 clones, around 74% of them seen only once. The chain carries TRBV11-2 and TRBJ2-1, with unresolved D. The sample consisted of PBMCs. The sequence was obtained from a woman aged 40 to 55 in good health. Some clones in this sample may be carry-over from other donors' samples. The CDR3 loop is CASSLGRAYNEQFF. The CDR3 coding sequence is TGTGCCAGCAGCTTAGGACGAGCCTACAATGAGCAGTTCTTC.